This TCR beta chain was captured in a study of blood T cell repertoires in COVID-19. Trimming removed 5 bases from V and 7 bases from J, with 18 bases in between. From germline, CDR1 is SGHDT and CDR2 YYEEEE. This CDR3 comprises 14 residues. TCRdb's copy holds only in-frame clones and misses some; the assay was immunoSEQ multiplex PCR. The data show some 340,000 clones, with approximately 90% seen just once and approximately 4.1% held by the top ten. The clonotype was recovered from a woman aged 25-40 years who had been exposed to COVID-19. What was sequenced was PBMCs or T cells enriched from blood (not recorded which). The rearrangement links TRBV5-6 to TRBJ1-1; D might be TRBD1 (6 bases). CDR3 residues: CASSHRAGAVEAFF. The CDR3 DNA reads as TGTGCCAGCAGTCATCGGGCGGGGGCAGTTGAAGCTTTCTTT. Complete variable domain (other parts from reference TRBV5-6 and TRBJ1-1): DAGVTQSPTHLIKTRGQQVTLRCSPKSGHDTVSWYQQALGQGPQFIFQYYEEEERQRGNFPDRFSGHQFPNYSSELNVNALLLGDSALYLCASSHRAGAVEAFFGQGTRLTVV.